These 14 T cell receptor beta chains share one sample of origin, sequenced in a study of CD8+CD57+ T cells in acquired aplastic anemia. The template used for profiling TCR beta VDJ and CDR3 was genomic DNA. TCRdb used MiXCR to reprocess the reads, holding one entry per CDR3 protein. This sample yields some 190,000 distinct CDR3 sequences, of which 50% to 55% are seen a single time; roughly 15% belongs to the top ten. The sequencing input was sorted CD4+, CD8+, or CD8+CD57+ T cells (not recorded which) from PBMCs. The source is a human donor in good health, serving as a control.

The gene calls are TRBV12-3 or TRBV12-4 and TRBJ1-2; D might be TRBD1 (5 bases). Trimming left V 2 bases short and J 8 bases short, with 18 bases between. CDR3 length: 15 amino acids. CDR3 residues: CASSLSWAGGRGYTF. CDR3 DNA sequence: TGTGCCAGCAGTTTATCGTGGGCTGGGGGTCGGGGCTACACCTTC.

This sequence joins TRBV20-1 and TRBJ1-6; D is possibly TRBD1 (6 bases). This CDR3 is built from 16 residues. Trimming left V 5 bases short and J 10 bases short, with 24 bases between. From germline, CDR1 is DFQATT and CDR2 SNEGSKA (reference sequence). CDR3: CSACDPEQGLGSPLHF. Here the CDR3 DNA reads TGCAGTGCTTGTGACCCCGAACAGGGTTTGGGATCACCCCTCCACTTT.

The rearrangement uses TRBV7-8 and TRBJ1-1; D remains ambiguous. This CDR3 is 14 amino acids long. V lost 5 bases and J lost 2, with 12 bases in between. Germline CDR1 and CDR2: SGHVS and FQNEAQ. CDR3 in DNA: TGTGCCAGCAGCCCGAACCGAGACAACACTGAAGCTTTCTTT. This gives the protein CASSPNRDNTEAFF.

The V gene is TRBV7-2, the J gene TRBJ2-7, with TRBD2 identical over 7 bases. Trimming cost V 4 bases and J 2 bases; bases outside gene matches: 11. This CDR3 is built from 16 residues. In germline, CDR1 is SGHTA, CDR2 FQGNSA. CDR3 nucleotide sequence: TGTGCCAGCAGCTCGACCTTGAGCGGGGACCCCTACGAGCAGTACTTC. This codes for CASSSTLSGDPYEQYF.

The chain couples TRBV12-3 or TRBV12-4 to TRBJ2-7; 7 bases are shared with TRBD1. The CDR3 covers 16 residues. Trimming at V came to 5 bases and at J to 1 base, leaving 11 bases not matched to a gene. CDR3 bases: TGTGCCAGCAGTCTTGGACAGGTCGGATCATCCTACGAGCAGTACTTC. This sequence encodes CASSLGQVGSSYEQYF.

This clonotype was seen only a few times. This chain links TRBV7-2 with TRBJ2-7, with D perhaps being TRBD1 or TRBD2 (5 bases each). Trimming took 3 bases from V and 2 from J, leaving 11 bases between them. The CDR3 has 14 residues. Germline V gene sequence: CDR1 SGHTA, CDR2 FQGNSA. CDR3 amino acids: CASSFGDAAYEQYF. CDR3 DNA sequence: TGTGCCAGCAGCTTTGGGGACGCAGCCTACGAGCAGTACTTC.

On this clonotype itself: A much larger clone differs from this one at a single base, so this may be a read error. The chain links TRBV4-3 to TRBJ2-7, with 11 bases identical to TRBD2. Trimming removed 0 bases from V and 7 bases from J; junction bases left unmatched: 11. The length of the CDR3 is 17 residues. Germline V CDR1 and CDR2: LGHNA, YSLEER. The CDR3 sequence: CASSQDPSGGTYNEQYF. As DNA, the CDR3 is TGCGCCAGCAGCCAAGATCCTAGCGGGGGGACCTACAATGAGCAGTACTTC.

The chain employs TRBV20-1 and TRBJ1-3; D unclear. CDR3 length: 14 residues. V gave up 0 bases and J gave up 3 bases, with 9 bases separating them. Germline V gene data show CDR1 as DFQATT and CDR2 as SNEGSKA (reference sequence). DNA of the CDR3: TGCAGTGCTAGAGATACAGTAGGTGGAAACACCATATATTTT. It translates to CSARDTVGGNTIYF.

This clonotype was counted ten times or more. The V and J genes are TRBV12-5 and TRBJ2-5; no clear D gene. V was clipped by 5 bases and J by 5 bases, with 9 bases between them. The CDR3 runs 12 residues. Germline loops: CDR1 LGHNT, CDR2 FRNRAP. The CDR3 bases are TGTGCTAGTGGTCCGGATAAGGAGACCCAGTACTTC. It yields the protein CASGPDKETQYF.

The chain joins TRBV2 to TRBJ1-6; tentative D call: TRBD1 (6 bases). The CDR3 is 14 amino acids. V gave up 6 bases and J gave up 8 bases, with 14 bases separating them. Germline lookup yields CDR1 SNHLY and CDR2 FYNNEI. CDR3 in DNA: TGTGCCAGCAGACTTACAGGGAGGGATTCACCCCTCCACTTT. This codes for CASRLTGRDSPLHF.

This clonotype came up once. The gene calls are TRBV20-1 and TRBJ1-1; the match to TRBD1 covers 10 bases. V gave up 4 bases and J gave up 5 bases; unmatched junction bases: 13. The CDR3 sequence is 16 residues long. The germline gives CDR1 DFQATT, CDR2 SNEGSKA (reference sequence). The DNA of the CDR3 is TGCAGTGCTAACGACAGGGGGCTAGGTATCAGGACTGAAGCTTTCTTT. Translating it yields CSANDRGLGIRTEAFF.

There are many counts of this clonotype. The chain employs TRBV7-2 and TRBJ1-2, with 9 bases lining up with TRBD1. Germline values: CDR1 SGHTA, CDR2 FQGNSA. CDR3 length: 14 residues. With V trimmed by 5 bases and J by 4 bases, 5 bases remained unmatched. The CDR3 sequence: CASSQGQGSYGYTF. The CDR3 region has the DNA TGTGCCAGCAGCCAGGGACAGGGAAGCTATGGCTACACCTTC.

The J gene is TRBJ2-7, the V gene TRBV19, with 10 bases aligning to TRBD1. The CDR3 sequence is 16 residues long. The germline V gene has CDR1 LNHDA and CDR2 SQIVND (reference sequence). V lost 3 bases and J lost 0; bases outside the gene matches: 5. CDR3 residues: CASSITGTGVSYEQYF. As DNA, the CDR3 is TGTGCCAGTAGTATTACCGGGACAGGGGTCTCCTACGAGCAGTACTTC.

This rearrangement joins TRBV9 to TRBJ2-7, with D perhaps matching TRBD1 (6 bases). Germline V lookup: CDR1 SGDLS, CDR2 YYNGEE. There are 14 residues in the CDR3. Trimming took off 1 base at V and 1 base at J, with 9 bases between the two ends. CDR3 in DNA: TGTGCCAGCAGCGTAACAGGGAGTTCCTACGAGCAGTACTTC. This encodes CASSVTGSSYEQYF.